Described below is a single TCR beta chain sequence and its context. This specimen belongs to a study of blood T cell repertoires in COVID-19. Overall study context: Acute-phase and convalescent COVID-19 samples originated in the United States, Italy and Spain. PBMCs, B-cell-depleted T cells, or T cells were the source of the cDNA or gDNA that made up the material.

CDR1 and CDR2 from the germline V gene are SEHNR and FQNEAQ (reference sequence). V lost 3 bases to trimming and J lost 5 bases, with 11 bases between them. The CDR3 is 13 amino acids. Study processing details: Amplification of reference gene primers was used by the study to estimate nucleated cell counts. The assay was immunoSEQ multiplex PCR, and TCRdb's table has in-frame clones only and misses some. V and J calls and clone size come straight from that table; D and trimming were deduced from the DNA. Here the sample spans 250,000 to 350,000 clones, roughly 87% being singletons. The source material was peripheral blood. V is TRBV7-9 and J is TRBJ2-7, with D perhaps TRBD1 (6 bases). The sequence was collected from a woman in her 50s who had recovered from COVID-19. CDR3 in DNA: TGTGCCAGCAGCTTTTCTTCAGGGGACGAGCAGTACTTC. Its protein product is CASSFSSGDEQYF.